A selection of T cell receptor beta chains follows, all from one sample in a study of siplizumab effects on memory and regulatory T cells. TCRdb's copy holds only in-frame clones and misses some; the assay was immunoSEQ multiplex PCR. The profile shows under 130,000 clones, about 92% of them singletons. Source material: CD4+ T cells sorted from blood. The source of these receptors is a human donor in good health. CDR3s include the opening cysteine and the closing phenylalanine or tryptophan. A D gene is named only where the DNA matches it firmly. Clone size is given for some rows only: seen once, a few or many times, or a class if the clone is expanded.

V gene: TRBV5-1
J gene: TRBJ2-1
D gene: -
clone size: -
CDR3 DNA: TGCGCCAGCAGCCTCCGGGGCCTCAGCAGTGAGCAGTTCTTC
CDR3 protein: CASSLRGLSSEQFF

V gene: TRBV15
J gene: TRBJ1-2
D gene: TRBD1
clone size: -
CDR3 DNA: TGTGCCACCAGCAGAGCGACAGGGGGGAACTATGGCTACACCTTC
CDR3 protein: CATSRATGGNYGYTF

V gene: TRBV10-3
J gene: TRBJ2-1
D gene: -
clone size: once
CDR3 DNA: TGTGCCCACGGAGTGGACGCCTACAATGAGCAGTTCTTC
CDR3 protein: CAHGVDAYNEQFF

V gene: TRBV5-6
J gene: TRBJ1-1
D gene: -
clone size: -
CDR3 DNA: TGTGCCAGCAGTCCGGGGAACATGAACACTGAAGCTTTCTTT
CDR3 protein: CASSPGNMNTEAFF

V gene: TRBV4-2
J gene: TRBJ1-4
D gene: -
clone size: -
CDR3 DNA: TGTGCCAGCAGCCAAGTAAGGGCGGTTGAAAAACTGTTTTTT
CDR3 protein: CASSQVRAVEKLFF

V gene: TRBV7-2
J gene: TRBJ2-7
D gene: TRBD2
clone size: -
CDR3 DNA: TGTGCCAGCGAAGGTCTAGCGGGCTCCTACGAGCAGTACTTC
CDR3 protein: CASEGLAGSYEQYF

V gene: TRBV5-1
J gene: TRBJ1-1
D gene: -
clone size: once
CDR3 DNA: TGCGCCAGCAGCTTGGCCAGGGAGGGAGGTTTGGCTTTCTTT
CDR3 protein: CASSLAREGGLAFF

V gene: TRBV7-2
J gene: TRBJ2-3
D gene: -
clone size: -
CDR3 DNA: TGTGCCAGCAGTTATAATACAGATACGCAGTATTTT
CDR3 protein: CASSYNTDTQYF

V gene: TRBV13
J gene: TRBJ2-5
D gene: -
clone size: -
CDR3 DNA: TGTGCCAGCAACGACGGTCGGGAGACCCAGTACTTC
CDR3 protein: CASNDGRETQYF

V gene: TRBV5-1
J gene: TRBJ2-1
D gene: TRBD2
clone size: -
CDR3 DNA: TGCGCCAGCAGTCTAGCGGGCGGCCCCCACAATGAGCAGTTCTTC
CDR3 protein: CASSLAGGPHNEQFF

V gene: TRBV7-3
J gene: TRBJ2-7
D gene: -
clone size: -
CDR3 DNA: TGTGCCAGCAGCTTAGGGCCCGGGGCAGGGCAACACGAGCAGTACTTC
CDR3 protein: CASSLGPGAGQHEQYF

V gene: TRBV30
J gene: TRBJ2-3
D gene: TRBD1
clone size: -
CDR3 DNA: TGTGCCTGGAGTGCAGGGACAGGCACAGATACGCAGTATTTT
CDR3 protein: CAWSAGTGTDTQYF

V gene: TRBV4-2
J gene: TRBJ2-4
D gene: TRBD1
clone size: -
CDR3 DNA: TGTGCCAGCAGCCAAGATGTGGGCAGGGGGTCCAAAAACATTCAGTACTTC
CDR3 protein: CASSQDVGRGSKNIQYF

V gene: TRBV5-1
J gene: TRBJ1-1
D gene: -
clone size: -
CDR3 DNA: TGCGCCAGCAGCGCTATATCTGGGACTGAAGCTTTCTTT
CDR3 protein: CASSAISGTEAFF

V gene: TRBV7-8
J gene: TRBJ2-7
D gene: TRBD1
clone size: -
CDR3 DNA: TGTGCCAGCAGCCGCTTGGACAGGGAGTACGAGCAGTACTTC
CDR3 protein: CASSRLDREYEQYF

V gene: TRBV19
J gene: TRBJ2-4
D gene: TRBD2
clone size: -
CDR3 DNA: TGTGCCAGTAGTGATCGACTAGCGGGAGGTACAAACATTCAGTACTTC
CDR3 protein: CASSDRLAGGTNIQYF

V gene: TRBV11-2
J gene: TRBJ1-4
D gene: -
clone size: -
CDR3 DNA: TGTGCCAGCAGCGTTAGCGACTTCCAAAAACTGTTTTTT
CDR3 protein: CASSVSDFQKLFF